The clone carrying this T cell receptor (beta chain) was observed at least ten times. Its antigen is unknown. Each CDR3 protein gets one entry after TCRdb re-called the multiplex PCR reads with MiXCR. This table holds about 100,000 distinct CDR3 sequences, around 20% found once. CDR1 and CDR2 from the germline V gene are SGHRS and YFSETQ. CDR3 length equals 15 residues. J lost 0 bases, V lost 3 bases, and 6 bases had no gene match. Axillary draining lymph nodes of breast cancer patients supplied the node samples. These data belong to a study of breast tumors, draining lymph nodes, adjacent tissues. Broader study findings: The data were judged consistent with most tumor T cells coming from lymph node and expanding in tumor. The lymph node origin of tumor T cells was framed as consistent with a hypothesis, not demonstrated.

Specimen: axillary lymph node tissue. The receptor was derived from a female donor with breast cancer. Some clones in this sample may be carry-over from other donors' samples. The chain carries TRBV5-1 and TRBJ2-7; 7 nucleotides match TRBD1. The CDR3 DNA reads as TGCGCCAGCAGCTATGGACAGGTGAGCTCCTACGAGCAGTACTTC. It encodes CASSYGQVSSYEQYF.